The clone carrying this T cell receptor (beta chain) turned up a few times. The sample is drawn from a study of response to subunit inactivated influenza vaccine. TCRdb analysed the RT-PCR reads with MiXCR anew, one entry per CDR3 protein. The sample carries more than 450,000 distinct CDR3 sequences, 11% recorded once. V gave up 3 bases and J gave up 8 bases, with 13 bases separating them. There are 14 residues in the CDR3. Germline values: CDR1 SGHVS, CDR2 FQNEAQ. A further study also used this sample, focusing on T cells expressing NK-cell markers. Per that paper: The authors generated TCR beta cDNA through 5'RACE template switching with UMIs. The authors restricted sorting to alpha-beta TCR T cells with an anti-gamma-delta TCR antibody in several experiments. Over 5 donors had dominant NKG2C+ clonotypes that comprised about 1.0-7.0% of their CD8+ T cells.

This material consisted of PBMCs from blood, taken on the day of vaccination. The receptor comes from a man in his fifties who received an inactivated influenza vaccine. The chain carries TRBV7-8 and TRBJ1-4; D uncertain. The CDR3 is CASSLVGSWEKLFF. The CDR3 DNA reads TGTGCCAGCAGCTTGGTGGGGTCGTGGGAAAAACTGTTTTTT.